The 10 T cell receptor beta chains below all came from one sample that was sequenced in a study of blood T cell repertoires in COVID-19. Generated by immunoSEQ multiplex PCR, the TCRdb table keeps only in-frame clones and is missing some. The profile shows approximately 250,000 clones, under 90% of them singletons. The material sequenced was peripheral blood. All receptors come from a man aged 55 to 70 with acute or convalescent COVID-19.

This rearrangement joins TRBV5-4 to TRBJ2-1; TRBD2 matches at 11 bases. J gave up 4 bases and V 5 bases, and 8 bases lay outside the gene matches. The germline CDR1 and CDR2 sequences are SGHNT and YYREEE (reference sequence). There are 16 residues in the CDR3. CDR3 sequence reads: CASRYSGGAGYNEQFF. As DNA, the CDR3 is TGTGCCAGCAGATATAGCGGGGGGGCGGGATACAATGAGCAGTTCTTC.

The chain combines TRBV19 with TRBJ1-5; D is undetermined. Germline CDR1 is LNHDA and CDR2 is SQIVND (reference sequence). The V end was cut by 5 bases, the J end by 4 bases, with 9 bases between. There are 13 residues in the CDR3. The CDR3 DNA reads as TGTGCCAGTAGTGCCCAGGTGAATCAGCCCCAGCATTTT. Translation: CASSAQVNQPQHF.

The rearrangement joins TRBV23-1 to TRBJ2-7; maybe TRBD1 (5 bases). TRBV23-1 is classed as an ORF, of uncertain function. V was clipped by 8 bases and J by 6 bases, with 14 bases between them. There are 12 residues in the CDR3. CDR3 sequence: CASGKRQIEQYF. Here the CDR3 DNA reads TGCGCCAGCGGCAAACGACAGATCGAGCAGTACTTC.

The V and J genes are TRBV10-3 and TRBJ1-1; TRBD1 is a possible D gene (6 bases). The length of the CDR3 is 13 residues. V was pared by 9 bases and J by 8 bases, with 19 bases between. Germline CDR1 and CDR2: ENHRY and SYGVKD. In DNA, the CDR3 is TGTGCCATAAGGACTCAGGGGCGTCTCGAAGCTTTCTTT. Translation gives CAIRTQGRLEAFF.

For this clone: An end of the junction differs from the germline gene, which may be a read error. The chain recombines TRBV19 with TRBJ1-1, with 8 bases identical to TRBD1. Germline loops: CDR1 LNHDA, CDR2 SQIVND (reference sequence). CDR3 length equals 18 residues. CDR3 loop: CASSILRTAGGMNTKAFF. CDR3 DNA: TGTGCCAGTAGTATACTCAGAACGGCAGGGGGCATGAACACTAAAGCTTTCTTT.

The chain has TRBV5-1 and TRBJ2-5, with TRBD2 as a possible D gene (5 bases). The CDR3 runs 15 residues. Trimming removed 1 base at V and 2 bases at J, with 12 bases between. In germline, CDR1 is SGHRS, CDR2 YFSETQ. This CDR3 is CASSLSVPGQETQYF. DNA of the CDR3: TGCGCCAGCAGCTTGTCCGTCCCGGGACAAGAGACCCAGTACTTC.

The chain is built from TRBV6-5 and TRBJ1-2; D possibly corresponds to TRBD1 (5 bases). Germline V gene lookup returns CDR1 MNHEY and CDR2 SVGAGI. The CDR3 runs to 11 residues. V shed 7 bases and J shed 5 bases, with 8 bases lying between them. The CDR3 nucleotides are TGTGCCAGCAAGGGGAATTATGGCTACACCTTC. Protein sequence: CASKGNYGYTF.

The chain has TRBV6-5 and TRBJ2-2; 11 nucleotides agree with TRBD1. This CDR3 region has 15 residues. In germline, CDR1 is MNHEY, CDR2 SVGAGI. V gave up 8 bases and J gave up 4 bases; unmatched junction bases: 6. The CDR3 coding sequence is TGTGCCAGCTCACAGGGACAGGGGGGCACCGGGGAGCTGTTTTTT. This codes for CASSQGQGGTGELFF.

The rearrangement links TRBV4-3 to TRBJ2-1; a possible D gene is TRBD2 (7 bases). The germline CDR1 and CDR2 sequences are LGHNA and YSLEER. CDR3 length: 13 residues. Trimming took off 3 bases at V and 9 bases at J, with 12 bases between the two ends. CDR3 amino acids: CASSQRRGGEQFF. The CDR3 coding sequence is TGCGCCAGCAGCCAGAGAAGGGGGGGTGAGCAGTTCTTC.

The chain couples TRBV6-6 to TRBJ2-7; TRBD1 matches 10 bases. The germline V gene has CDR1 MNHNY and CDR2 SVGAGI (reference sequence). The CDR3 is 17 residues long. V dropped 5 bases and J dropped 2; count of bases not matched to a gene: 12. This chain's CDR3 is CASSPGQGVNGAYEQYF. In DNA form, the CDR3 reads TGTGCCAGCAGTCCCGGACAGGGGGTCAACGGCGCCTACGAGCAGTACTTC.